This T cell receptor (beta chain) was profiled in a study of blood T cell repertoires in COVID-19. Across the study: The cDNA or gDNA used as material had been derived from T cells, B-cell-depleted T cells, or PBMCs.

Profiled with immunoSEQ multiplex PCR; TCRdb holds only in-frame clones, not every one. The table lists under 95,000 clones, roughly 90% of them singletons. V dropped 6 bases and J dropped 9; count of bases not matched to a gene: 8. The CDR3 has 15 residues. Germline lookup yields CDR1 MNHEY and CDR2 SVGAGI. Sequences were obtained from peripheral blood. This clonotype was obtained from a woman between 45 and 65 years old with acute or convalescent COVID-19. The chain carries TRBV6-5 and TRBJ2-1; 13 bases line up with TRBD2. In DNA, the CDR3 is TGTGCCAGCAGCCTGACTAGCGGGGGGAAAGGTGAGCAGTTCTTC. This encodes CASSLTSGGKGEQFF.